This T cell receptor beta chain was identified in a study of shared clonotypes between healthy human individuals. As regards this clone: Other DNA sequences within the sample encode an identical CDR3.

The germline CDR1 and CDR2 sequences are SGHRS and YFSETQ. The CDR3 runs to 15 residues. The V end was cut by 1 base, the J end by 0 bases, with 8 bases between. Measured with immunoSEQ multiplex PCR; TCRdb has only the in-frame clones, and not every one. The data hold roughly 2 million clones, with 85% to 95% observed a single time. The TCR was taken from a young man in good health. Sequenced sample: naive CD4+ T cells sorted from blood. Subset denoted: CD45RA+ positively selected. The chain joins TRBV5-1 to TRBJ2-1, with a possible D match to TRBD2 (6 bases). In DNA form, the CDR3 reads TGCGCCAGCAGCTTGCCCGGGAGCTCCTACAATGAGCAGTTCTTC. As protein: CASSLPGSSYNEQFF.